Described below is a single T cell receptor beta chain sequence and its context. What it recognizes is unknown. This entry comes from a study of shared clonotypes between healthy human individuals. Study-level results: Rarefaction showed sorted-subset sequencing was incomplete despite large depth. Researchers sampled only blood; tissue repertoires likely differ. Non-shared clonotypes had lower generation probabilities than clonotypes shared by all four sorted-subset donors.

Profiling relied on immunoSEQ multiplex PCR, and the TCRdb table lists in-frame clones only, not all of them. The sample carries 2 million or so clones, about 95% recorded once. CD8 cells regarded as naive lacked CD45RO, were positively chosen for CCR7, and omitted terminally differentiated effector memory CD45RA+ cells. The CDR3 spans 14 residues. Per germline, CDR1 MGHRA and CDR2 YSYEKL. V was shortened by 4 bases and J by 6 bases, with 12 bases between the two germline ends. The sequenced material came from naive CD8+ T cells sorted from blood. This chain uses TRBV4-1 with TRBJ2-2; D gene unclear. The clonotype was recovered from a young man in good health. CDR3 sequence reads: CASSREPVAGELFF. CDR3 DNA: TGCGCCAGCAGCCGAGAACCGGTCGCCGGGGAGCTGTTTTTT.